This T cell receptor beta chain derives from a study of regulatory T cells in long-lasting Graves disease. The authors built TCR beta libraries using iRepertoire HTBI primers and Arm-PCR of CDR3 regions. TCRdb independently ran MiXCR on the multiplex PCR reads; one entry per CDR3 protein. Seen here are 300,000 to 350,000 distinct CDR3 sequences, about 19% observed once, and the top ten hold roughly 29%. Described time point: persistent/refractory GD, antithyroid drugs over 5 years with positive TRAb. After RNA was extracted from PBMCs, the TCR library was made from it. The V and J ends lost 1 base and 4 bases respectively, with 16 bases between them. Germline CDR1 is LNHDA and CDR2 is SQIVND (reference sequence). The CDR3 extends over 16 amino acids. This clonotype was found many times.

V gene TRBV19 combines with J gene TRBJ1-2; TRBD1 might be the D (5 bases). The sample consisted of peripheral blood mononuclear cells (PBMCs), taken when the disease was refractory, from a patient treated with antithyroid drugs. This receptor was identified in a female donor with Graves disease. The CDR3 DNA follows: TGTGCCAGTAGTATAGCCGGCCAGGGCCTAGGCTATGGCTACACCTTC. Encoded protein: CASSIAGQGLGYGYTF. The whole variable domain, filled in from reference TRBV19 and TRBJ1-2, reads DGGITQSPKYLFRKEGQNVTLSCEQNLNHDAMYWYRQDPGQGLRLIYYSQIVNDFQKGDIAEGYSVSREKKESFPLTVTSAQKNPTAFYLCASSIAGQGLGYGYTFGSGTRLTVV.